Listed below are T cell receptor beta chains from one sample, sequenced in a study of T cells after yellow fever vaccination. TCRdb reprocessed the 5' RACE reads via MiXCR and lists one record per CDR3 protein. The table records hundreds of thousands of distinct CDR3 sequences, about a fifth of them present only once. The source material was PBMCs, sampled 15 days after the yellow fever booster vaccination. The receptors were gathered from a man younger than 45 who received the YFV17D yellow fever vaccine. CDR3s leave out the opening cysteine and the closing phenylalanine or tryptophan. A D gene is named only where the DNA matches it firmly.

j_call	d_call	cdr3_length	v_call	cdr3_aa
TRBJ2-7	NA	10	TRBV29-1	SASDGSYEQY
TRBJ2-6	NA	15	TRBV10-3	AISGATSSSGANVLT
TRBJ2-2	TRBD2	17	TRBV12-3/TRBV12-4	ASSALPGLAGGNTGELF
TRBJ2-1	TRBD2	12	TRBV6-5	ASSYPSGNNEQF
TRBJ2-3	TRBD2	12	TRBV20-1	SARVAGGADTQY
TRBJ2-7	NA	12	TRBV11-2	ASSLTDILAEQY
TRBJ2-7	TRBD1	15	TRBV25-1	ASSGPGRDRRPYEQY
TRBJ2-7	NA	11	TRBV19	AVSQDRATEQY
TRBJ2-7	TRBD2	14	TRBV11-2	ASSLSSSGIPYEQY
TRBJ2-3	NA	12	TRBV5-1	ASRGELITDTQY
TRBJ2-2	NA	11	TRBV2	ASSEGPVGELF
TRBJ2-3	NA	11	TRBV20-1	SASGPRTDTQY
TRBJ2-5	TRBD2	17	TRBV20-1	SARGGWGRLAGDQETQY
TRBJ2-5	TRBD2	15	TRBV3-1	ASSQDVGTSGKETQY
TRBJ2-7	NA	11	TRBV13	ASSKTPNYEQY
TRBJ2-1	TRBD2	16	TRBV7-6	ASSLMVASGILNNEQF
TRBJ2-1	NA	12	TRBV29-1	SVDKGSGYNEQF
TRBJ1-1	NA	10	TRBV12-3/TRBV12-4	ASSLSSTEAF
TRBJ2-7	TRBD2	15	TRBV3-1	ASSRQGGTSGRNEQY
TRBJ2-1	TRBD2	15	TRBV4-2	ASSQAAQAGGYNEQF
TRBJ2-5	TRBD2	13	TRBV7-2	ASSPGTSGGETQY
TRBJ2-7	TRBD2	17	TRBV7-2	ASSLAPTSGRAKWYEQY
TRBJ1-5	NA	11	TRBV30	AWSWGLNQPQH
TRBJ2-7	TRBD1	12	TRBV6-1	ASRRGQASYEQY
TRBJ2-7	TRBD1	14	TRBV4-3	ASSQESQGVTYEQY
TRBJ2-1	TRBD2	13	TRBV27	ASSSQAGGFNEQF
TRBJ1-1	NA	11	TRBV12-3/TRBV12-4	ASNARADTEAF
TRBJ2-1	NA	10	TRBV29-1	SVELSYNEQF
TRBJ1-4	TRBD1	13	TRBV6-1	ASRLPGQLNEKLF
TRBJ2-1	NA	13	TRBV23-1	ASGFLGEWRNEQF
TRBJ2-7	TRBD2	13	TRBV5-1	ASSLAAAGVYEQY
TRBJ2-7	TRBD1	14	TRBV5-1	ASSFRQGAISYEQY
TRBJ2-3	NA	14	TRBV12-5	ASGLVYSPSTDTQY
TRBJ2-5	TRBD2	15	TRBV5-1	ASSPSGLAGGRETQY
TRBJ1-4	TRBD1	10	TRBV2	ATDRGSEKLF
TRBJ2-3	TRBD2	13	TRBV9	ASSVTSGSADTQY
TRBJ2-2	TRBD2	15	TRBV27	ASSSRGTTFRTGELF
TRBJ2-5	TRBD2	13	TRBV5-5	ASSLEAGGPETQY
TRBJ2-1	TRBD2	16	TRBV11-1	ASSLSLLLAGTYNEQF
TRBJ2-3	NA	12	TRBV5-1	ASGDGTGTDTQY
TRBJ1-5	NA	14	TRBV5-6	ASSLAAGNSNQPQH
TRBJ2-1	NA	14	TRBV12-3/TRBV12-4	ASTQQLGQRVDEQF
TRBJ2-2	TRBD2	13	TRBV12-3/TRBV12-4	ASSFAGGTSGELF